Sequencing of this T cell receptor beta chain was carried out in a study of cytomegalovirus exposure and HLA in healthy donors. This donor's CMV serostatus is unrecorded. Trimming at V came to 1 base and at J to 5 bases, leaving 4 bases not matched to a gene. CDR3 length: 15 amino acids. Per the germline V gene, CDR1 is LNHNV and CDR2 is YYDKDF (reference sequence). The PCR had 60 Vbeta and 13 Jbeta primers. How the authors handled the data: In a later analysis, about 11 million of tens of millions of unique beta chains occurred in at least two donors. The assay was immunoSEQ multiplex PCR, and TCRdb's table has in-frame clones only and misses some. Clonal size and the V and J genes are those of that table, whereas D and trimming came from the DNA. The sample consists of about 100,000 clones, approximately 64% of them appearing once.

The V gene is TRBV15, the J gene TRBJ2-1; 8 nucleotides line up with TRBD2. The source is a human donor in good health. The sequencing input was PBMCs. The CDR3 loop reads CATSRVGTRDNEQFF. The CDR3 DNA reads TGTGCCACCAGCAGAGTTGGGACTAGGGACAATGAGCAGTTCTTC. Filled out from reference TRBV15 and TRBJ2-1, the complete variable domain reads DAMVIQNPRYQVTQFGKPVTLSCSQTLNHNVMYWYQQKSSQAPKLLFHYYDKDFNNEADTPDNFQSRRPNTSFCFLDIRSPGLGDTAMYLCATSRVGTRDNEQFFGPGTRLTVL.